This T cell receptor beta chain is from a study of CD8 T cells in Susac syndrome. When the RNA was reverse transcribed, random hexamers were used with an input of roughly 0.5 to 1 ug. It was immunoSEQ multiplex PCR that amplified TCR beta CDR3 across 54 Vbeta and 13 Jbeta. Each CDR3 protein gets one entry after TCRdb re-called the immunoSEQ multiplex PCR reads with MiXCR. The data show 80,000 to 90,000 distinct CDR3 sequences, around 93% seen once. Remarks on this clonotype: Antigen specificity is unknown.

Study results and caveats: Acknowledgment was made by the study that its TCR sequencing and HLA analysis involved a relatively small number of individuals.

CD8+ and CD4+ blood T cells underwent TCR beta sequencing. Purification of the CD8+ and CD4+ T cells relied on negative isolation, and TEMRA cells underwent FACS enrichment. The TCR sequence derives from a human donor in good health. The sequenced sample was CD8+ T cells from PBMCs.

Here the CDR3 reads CASSLTGQGRGYTF. Here the CDR3 DNA reads TGTGCCAGCAGTTTAACGGGACAGGGAAGGGGCTACACCTTC. The chain joins TRBV27 to TRBJ1-2, with TRBD1 identical over 9 bases. The germline V gene encodes CDR1 MNHEY and CDR2 SMNVEV (reference sequence). Germline trimming cut 2 bases from V and 8 bases from J; bases unmatched to any gene: 6. The CDR3 runs to 14 residues.